This record covers a single T cell receptor beta chain. Its cognate antigen is unknown. The length of the CDR3 is 16 residues. The V and J ends lost 0 bases and 0 bases, in that order; junction bases with no gene match: 6. The germline V gene has CDR1 SGDLS and CDR2 YYNGEE. These data belong to a study of T-cell memory formation after mild COVID-19. Study-wide background: Largely, TCR clusters stayed within a single donor.

One entry per CDR3 protein results from TCRdb running MiXCR on the 5' RACE reads. This table holds just under 150,000 distinct CDR3 sequences, about 19% found once. Overall study results and limits: From day 15 to 85, contracting clones were balanced between CD4 and CD8, whereas later expanders leaned toward CD4+. Contracting clones localized mainly to CM and EM when CD4+ and mainly to EMRA when CD8+.

Sequencing was performed on PBMCs or a T cell subset sorted from them (not recorded which). This TCR derives from an adult woman who had mild COVID-19 (a few samples of this study predate the infection). Cell type and time point are not known. This chain links TRBV9 with TRBJ2-7; 7 nucleotides line up with TRBD2. CDR3: CASSVGSSGLSYEQYF. CDR3 nucleotides: TGTGCCAGCAGCGTAGGTTCTAGCGGCCTCTCCTACGAGCAGTACTTC.